One and the same sample provided the 25 T cell receptor beta chains below, sequenced in a study of T cell repertoires in ileal Crohn's disease. Time point noted: proximal margin of the surgical specimen (macroscopically non-inflamed). Here immunoSEQ multiplex PCR was the method, and the copy in TCRdb shows in-frame clones only, minus some. The repertoire holds under 3,500 clones, with about 69% as singletons. Sequencing was carried out using ileal tissue. The source is an adult with Crohn's disease.

This chain joins TRBV28 and TRBJ1-5, with 7 nucleotides matching TRBD1. CDR3 size: 14 residues. The J segment lost 2 bases and the V segment lost 3 bases, leaving 1 base of the junction unmatched. Looked up from germline, CDR1 is MDHEN and CDR2 is SYDVKM. CDR3 bases: TGTGCCAGCAGTTTCGGGACAGGCAATCAGCCCCAGCATTTT. It yields the protein CASSFGTGNQPQHF.

The V and J genes are TRBV4-1 and TRBJ2-2; the D is unclear. The germline V gene encodes CDR1 MGHRA and CDR2 YSYEKL. Trimming removed 1 base at V and 1 base at J, with 1 base between. This CDR3 comprises 13 residues. In DNA, the CDR3 is TGCGCCAGCAGCCAAGGGAACACCGGGGAGCTGTTTTTT. It specifies CASSQGNTGELFF.

The chain is built from TRBV9 and TRBJ2-1; D gene ambiguous. The CDR3 runs to 13 residues. Per germline, CDR1 SGDLS and CDR2 YYNGEE. V was clipped by 0 bases and J by 6 bases, with 7 bases between them. The CDR3 nucleotides are TGTGCCAGCAGCGTAGGGGAACGCAATGAGCAGTTCTTC. Its translation: CASSVGERNEQFF.

The CDR3 here is CASLAENNSPLHF. Written as DNA, the CDR3 is TGTGCCAGTTTAGCCGAAAATAATTCACCCCTCCACTTT. The chain employs TRBV6-1 and TRBJ1-6; D not certain. There are 13 residues in the CDR3. Between the trimmed V and J ends, which lost 9 bases and 5 bases, there was a span of 11 bases. The germline V gene has CDR1 MNHNS and CDR2 SASEGT.

This chain joins TRBV27 and TRBJ2-7; TRBD2 matches 8 bases. Trimming cost V 8 bases and J 6 bases; bases outside gene matches: 15. From germline, CDR1 is MNHEY and CDR2 SMNVEV (reference sequence). The CDR3 runs 15 residues. The CDR3 spells CASCPSPGLGGEQYF. The DNA of the CDR3 is TGTGCCAGCTGCCCATCACCGGGACTAGGGGGCGAGCAGTACTTC.

CDR3 in amino acids: CASSFAGASDYGYTF. CDR3 sequence (DNA): TGTGCCAGCAGCTTCGCGGGGGCGAGTGACTATGGCTACACCTTC. The V gene is TRBV7-3, the J gene TRBJ1-2, with D tentatively TRBD1 (6 bases). The CDR3 sequence is 15 residues long. Trimming removed 3 bases at V and 3 bases at J, with 14 bases between. Germline lookup yields CDR1 SGHTA and CDR2 FQGTGA.

The chain has TRBV5-4 and TRBJ1-2; D ambiguous. Germline CDR1 reads SGHNT; CDR2 reads YYREEE (reference sequence). The CDR3 is made up of 15 amino acids. V shed 0 bases and J shed 2 bases, with 11 bases lying between them. The CDR3 sequence: CASSLGSGGNYGYTF. The CDR3 bases are TGTGCCAGCAGCTTGGGGTCGGGCGGCAACTATGGCTACACCTTC. Full variable domain (remainder filled in from reference TRBV5-4 and TRBJ1-2): ETGVTQSPTHLIKTRGQQVTLRCSSQSGHNTVSWYQQALGQGPQFIFQYYREEENGRGNFPPRFSGLQFPNYSSELNVNALELDDSALYLCASSLGSGGNYGYTFGSGTRLTVV.

V is TRBV6-6 and J is TRBJ1-2, with no clear D. Germline lookup yields CDR1 MNHNY and CDR2 SVGAGI (reference sequence). V lost 2 bases and J 4 bases, leaving 8 bases between the germline ends. The CDR3 loop spans 13 amino acids. This chain's CDR3 is CASSYEPAYGYTF. CDR3 DNA: TGTGCCAGCAGTTACGAGCCAGCCTATGGCTACACCTTC.

The chain uses TRBV18 and TRBJ1-5, with TRBD1 identical over 7 bases. J gave up 5 bases and V 5 bases, and 3 bases lay outside the gene matches. CDR1 and CDR2 (germline): KGHSH, LQKENI. The CDR3 contains 13 residues. CDR3 nucleotides: TGTGCCAGCTCAGACAGGGATGATCAGCCCCAGCATTTT. Amino acids: CASSDRDDQPQHF.

J is TRBJ1-1 and V is TRBV2, with TRBD1 as a possible D gene (5 bases). Germline CDR1 SNHLY, CDR2 FYNNEI. The CDR3 extends over 14 amino acids. Deletions cut 3 bases from V and 1 base from J, with 9 bases between. Here the CDR3 DNA reads TGTGCCAGCAGTGATCGGGGGACGAACACTGAAGCTTTCTTT. This sequence encodes CASSDRGTNTEAFF. The full variable domain, rest sourced from reference TRBV2 and TRBJ1-1, is EPEVTQTPSHQVTQMGQEVILRCVPISNHLYFYWYRQILGQKVEFLVSFYNNEISEKSEIFDDQFSVERPDGSNFTLKIRSTKLEDSAMYFCASSDRGTNTEAFFGQGTRLTVV.

This clone has more than one count but fewer than ten. The V gene is TRBV7-2, the J gene TRBJ1-1; D possibly corresponds to TRBD1 (5 bases). The CDR3 loop spans 14 amino acids. Germline lookup yields CDR1 SGHTA and CDR2 FQGNSA. V shed 10 bases and J shed 1 base, with 16 bases lying between them. In nucleotides, the CDR3 is TGTGCCACCTCAGGGCAGGGACCGAACACTGAAGCTTTCTTT. Amino acids: CATSGQGPNTEAFF.

This clone appeared a single time. The chain couples TRBV12-5 to TRBJ1-6; D is unclear. CDR1 is LGHNT and CDR2 is FRNRAP in the germline V gene. V lost 2 bases, J lost 8 bases, and 16 bases lay in between. The CDR3 runs to 16 residues. In DNA, the CDR3 is TGTGCTAGTGGTTTGCCGTTGAGTCCTCCATATTCACCCCTCCACTTT. Amino acids: CASGLPLSPPYSPLHF.

The chain couples TRBV5-1 to TRBJ1-1; D not certain. V was cut by 2 bases and J by 1 base, with 12 bases left in between. The V gene's germline CDR1 is SGHRS and CDR2 YFSETQ. This CDR3 is 15 amino acids long. CDR3 protein: CASSLTNFGNTEAFF. Written as DNA, the CDR3 is TGCGCCAGCAGCTTAACAAACTTCGGGAACACTGAAGCTTTCTTT.

This clone was recorded a few times. This chain's CDR3 is CSVESGLSDEQFF. CDR3 sequence (DNA): TGCAGCGTTGAATCCGGGCTAAGTGATGAGCAGTTCTTC. The chain couples TRBV29-1 to TRBJ2-1; D remains ambiguous. The CDR3 has 13 residues. In germline, CDR1 is SQVTM, CDR2 ANQGSEA. V was cut by 2 bases and J by 8 bases, with 13 bases left in between.

The chain joins TRBV19 to TRBJ2-4, with D maybe TRBD1 (6 bases). Germline V CDR1 and CDR2: LNHDA, SQIVND (reference sequence). The CDR3 covers 15 residues. V lost 1 base, J lost 2 bases, and 9 bases lay in between. The CDR3 reads CASSIGGGSKNIQYF. CDR3 DNA sequence: TGTGCCAGTAGTATAGGAGGGGGTTCCAAAAACATTCAGTACTTC. Full variable domain (outside the CDR3, taken from reference TRBV19 and TRBJ2-4): DGGITQSPKYLFRKEGQNVTLSCEQNLNHDAMYWYRQDPGQGLRLIYYSQIVNDFQKGDIAEGYSVSREKKESFPLTVTSAQKNPTAFYLCASSIGGGSKNIQYFGAGTRLSVL.

The chain joins TRBV6-5 to TRBJ1-1; possible D gene TRBD1, 5 bases. The CDR3 spans 14 residues. Germline CDR1 reads MNHEY; CDR2 reads SVGAGI. V dropped 9 bases and J dropped 4 bases, with 18 bases sitting between them. In DNA form, the CDR3 reads TGTGCCAGTGGTGACGGGGGGATAGGCACTGAAGCTTTCTTT. This translates into CASGDGGIGTEAFF.

The chain combines TRBV28 with TRBJ2-1; 9 bases fit TRBD1. The CDR3 consists of 15 residues. V shed 7 bases and J 5 bases; nucleotides not matched to a gene: 9. CDR1 and CDR2 from the germline V gene are MDHEN and SYDVKM. The CDR3 protein is CASNQMGQGNNEQFF. The CDR3 bases are TGTGCCAGCAACCAGATGGGACAGGGTAACAATGAGCAGTTCTTC.

The rearrangement uses TRBV10-2 and TRBJ1-4; 7 nucleotides line up with TRBD1. Germline CDR1 WSHSY, CDR2 SAAADI. V was clipped by 5 bases and J by 6 bases; unmatched bases: 12. There are 16 residues in the CDR3. The CDR3 loop is CASSSTPTGEDEKLFF. CDR3 DNA sequence: TGCGCCAGCAGTTCTACCCCCACAGGGGAAGATGAAAAACTGTTTTTT.

With regard to this clone: Other DNA sequences in this sample translate to the same CDR3. This chain uses TRBV5-6 with TRBJ1-1, with TRBD1 matching over 8 bases. The CDR3 spans 14 residues. V lost 1 base, J lost 2 bases, and 1 base stayed unmatched. The germline V gene has CDR1 SGHDT and CDR2 YYEEEE. The CDR3 DNA reads TGTGCCAGCAGCTTGCCAGGGGGCAACACTGAAGCTTTCTTT. Translating gives CASSLPGGNTEAFF.

CDR3 DNA sequence: TGCGCCAGCAGCTCCGGGACTAGTCTCGGGGAGCAGTACTTC. The encoded protein is CASSSGTSLGEQYF. The rearrangement uses TRBV5-1 and TRBJ2-7, with 8 positions matching TRBD2. Trimming removed 3 bases from V and 7 bases from J; junction bases left unmatched: 9. The germline gives CDR1 SGHRS, CDR2 YFSETQ. The CDR3 has 14 amino acids.

This chain connects TRBV5-5 to TRBJ1-3; no firm D call. Germline V CDR1 and CDR2: SGHKS, YYEKEE (reference sequence). The CDR3 is 15 amino acids. Trimming left V 3 bases short and J 0 bases short, with 10 bases between. In DNA, the CDR3 is TGTGCCAGCAGCTCCCGACCCGTCTCTGGAAACACCATATATTTT. Its translation: CASSSRPVSGNTIYF.

By share, this clone counts as medium-sized. The chain recombines TRBV23-1 with TRBJ2-7, with 7 positions matching TRBD2. TRBV23-1 is noted as an ORF with a role that remains uncertain. The CDR3 length is 18 residues. Trimming took 1 base from V and 6 from J; bases not matched to a gene: 18. CDR3 nucleotide sequence: TGCGCCAGCAGTCAATTCGCCCGCTTCAGTGCGTGGGGGGGCGAGCAGTACGTC. Translation gives CASSQFARFSAWGGEQYV.

The rearrangement links TRBV18 to TRBJ1-4; the D is unclear. The V and J ends lost 3 bases and 7 bases respectively, with 12 bases between them. Germline CDR1 KGHSH, CDR2 LQKENI. CDR3 size: 14 residues. The DNA for the CDR3 is TGTGCCAGCTCACCGGTGGGGTCGAGTGAAAAACTGTTTTTT. Its translation is CASSPVGSSEKLFF.

The chain couples TRBV5-6 to TRBJ1-2, with TRBD1 as a possible D gene (5 bases). The germline gives CDR1 SGHDT, CDR2 YYEEEE. Trimming cost V 4 bases and J 5 bases, with 15 bases left between them. The CDR3 spans 14 residues. This CDR3 is CASSPQDNFYGYTF. CDR3 DNA: TGTGCCAGCAGCCCCCAGGACAACTTTTATGGCTACACCTTC. Using reference TRBV5-6 and TRBJ1-2 for the parts outside the CDR3, the full variable domain is DAGVTQSPTHLIKTRGQQVTLRCSPKSGHDTVSWYQQALGQGPQFIFQYYEEEERQRGNFPDRFSGHQFPNYSSELNVNALLLGDSALYLCASSPQDNFYGYTFGSGTRLTVV.

V usage is TRBV9 and J usage is TRBJ1-2, with 10 bases aligning to TRBD1. Unmatched junction bases numbered 13, after V lost 3 bases and J lost 2 bases. This CDR3 has 18 amino acids. Germline CDR1 is SGDLS and CDR2 is YYNGEE. CDR3 DNA: TGTGCCAGCAGCGCCCGACCGGGACAGGGGCTCGCGAACTATGGCTACACCTTC. Protein: CASSARPGQGLANYGYTF.